This record looks at one TCR beta chain sequence and its context. What it binds is not known. This table comes from immunoSEQ multiplex PCR, and its TCRdb copy is limited to in-frame clones, with some not included. This table holds around 30,000 clones, about 80% found once. Germline trimming cut 6 bases from V and 3 bases from J; bases unmatched to any gene: 5. The CDR3 has 13 amino acids. Germline V gene lookup returns CDR1 KGHSH and CDR2 LQKENI. This specimen belongs to a study of high-grade serous ovarian cancer treatment subgroups. Across the whole study: Mean per sample: about 14,000 reads, around 7,100 unique TCR beta rearrangements. Study-wide points: TCR relatedness rose with neoantigen level and trended with mutation load.

Tumor samples were taken before definitive surgery or chemotherapy. V is TRBV18 and J is TRBJ2-7, with 7 bases matching TRBD1. Sequencing was done on a sample of tumor tissue. The receptor comes from a human donor with high-grade serous ovarian cancer. The CDR3 is CASSPGQLYEQYF. DNA for the CDR3: TGTGCCAGCTCGCCGGGACAGCTCTACGAGCAGTACTTC.